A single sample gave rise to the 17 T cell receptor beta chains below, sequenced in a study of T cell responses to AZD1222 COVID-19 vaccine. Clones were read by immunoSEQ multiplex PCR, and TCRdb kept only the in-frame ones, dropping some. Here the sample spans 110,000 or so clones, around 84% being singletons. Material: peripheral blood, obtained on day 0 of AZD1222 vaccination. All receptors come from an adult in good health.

This CDR3 is CASSRGTGEETQYF. The CDR3 DNA follows: TGTGCCAGCTCCCGTGGGACAGGGGAAGAGACCCAGTACTTC. This chain links TRBV18 with TRBJ2-5; 10 positions match TRBD1. The V segment lost 6 bases and the J segment 3 bases; nucleotides outside the gene matches: 4. Germline CDR1 and CDR2: KGHSH and LQKENI. The CDR3 sequence is 14 residues long.

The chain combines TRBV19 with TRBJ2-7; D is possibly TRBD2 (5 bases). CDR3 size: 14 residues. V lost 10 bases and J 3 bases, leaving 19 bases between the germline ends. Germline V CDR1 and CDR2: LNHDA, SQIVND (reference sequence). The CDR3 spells CATRPPSRDYEQYF. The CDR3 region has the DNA TGTGCCACTCGACCCCCATCTCGGGACTACGAGCAGTACTTC.

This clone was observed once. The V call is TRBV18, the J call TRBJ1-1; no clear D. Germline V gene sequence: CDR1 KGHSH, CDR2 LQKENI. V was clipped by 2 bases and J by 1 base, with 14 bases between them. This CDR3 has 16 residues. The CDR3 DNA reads TGTGCCAGCTCACCATTCTCCAGTAGACAGAACACTGAAGCTTTCTTT. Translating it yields CASSPFSSRQNTEAFF.

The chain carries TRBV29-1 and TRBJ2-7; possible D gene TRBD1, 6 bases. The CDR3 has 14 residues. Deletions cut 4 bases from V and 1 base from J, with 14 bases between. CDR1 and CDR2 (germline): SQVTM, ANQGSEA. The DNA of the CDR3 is TGCAGCGTTGTTGAGACAGGAGTATCCTACGAGCAGTACTTC. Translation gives CSVVETGVSYEQYF.

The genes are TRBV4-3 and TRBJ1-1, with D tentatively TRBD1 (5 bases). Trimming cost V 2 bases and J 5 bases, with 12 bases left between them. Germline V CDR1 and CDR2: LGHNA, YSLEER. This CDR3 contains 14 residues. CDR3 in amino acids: CASSQHRIATEAFF. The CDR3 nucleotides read TGCGCCAGCAGCCAACACAGGATAGCGACTGAAGCTTTCTTT.

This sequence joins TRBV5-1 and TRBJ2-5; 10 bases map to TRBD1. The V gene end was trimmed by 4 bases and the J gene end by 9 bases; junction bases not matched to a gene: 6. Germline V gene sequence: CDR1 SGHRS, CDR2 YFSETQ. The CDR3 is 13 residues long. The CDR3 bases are TGCGCCAGCAGCCCTGGAGGACAGGGGGCCCAGTACTTC. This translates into CASSPGGQGAQYF.

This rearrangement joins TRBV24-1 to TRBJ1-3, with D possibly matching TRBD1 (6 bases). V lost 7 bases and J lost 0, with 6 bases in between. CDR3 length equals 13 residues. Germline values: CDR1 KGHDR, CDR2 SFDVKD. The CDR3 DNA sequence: TGTGCCACCAGGGACAGCTCTGGAAACACCATATATTTT. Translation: CATRDSSGNTIYF.

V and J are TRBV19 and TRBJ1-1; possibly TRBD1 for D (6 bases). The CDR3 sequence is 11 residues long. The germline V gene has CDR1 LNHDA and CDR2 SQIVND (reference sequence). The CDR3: CAAGENTEAFF. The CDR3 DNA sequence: TGTGCGGCAGGGGAAAACACTGAAGCTTTCTTT.

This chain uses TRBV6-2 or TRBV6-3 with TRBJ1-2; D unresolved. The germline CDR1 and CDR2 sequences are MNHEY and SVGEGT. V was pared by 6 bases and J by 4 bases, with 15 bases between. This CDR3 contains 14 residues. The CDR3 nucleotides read TGTGCCAGCAGCCCAAGGACCCCCGGCTATGGCTACACCTTC. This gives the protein CASSPRTPGYGYTF.

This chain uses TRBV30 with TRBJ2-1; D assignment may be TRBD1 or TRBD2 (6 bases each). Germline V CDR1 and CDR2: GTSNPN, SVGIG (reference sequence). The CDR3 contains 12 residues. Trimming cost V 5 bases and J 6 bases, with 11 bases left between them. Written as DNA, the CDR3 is TGTGCCTGGTCCGGGGGCTCCAATGAGCAGTTCTTC. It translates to CAWSGGSNEQFF.

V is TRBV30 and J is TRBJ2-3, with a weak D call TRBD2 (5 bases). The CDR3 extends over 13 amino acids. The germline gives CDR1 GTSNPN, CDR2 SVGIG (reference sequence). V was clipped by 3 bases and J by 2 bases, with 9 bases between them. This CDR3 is CAWRIRDTDTQYF. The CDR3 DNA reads TGTGCCTGGAGAATCCGGGACACAGATACGCAGTATTTT.

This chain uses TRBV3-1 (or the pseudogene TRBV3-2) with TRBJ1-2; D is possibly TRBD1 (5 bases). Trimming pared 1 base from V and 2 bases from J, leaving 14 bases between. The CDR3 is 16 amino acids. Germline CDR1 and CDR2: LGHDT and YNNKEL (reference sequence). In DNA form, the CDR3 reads TGTGCCAGCAGCCAAGGAAGATACGAGGGGAACTATGGCTACACCTTC. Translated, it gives CASSQGRYEGNYGYTF.

The CDR3 DNA sequence: TGTGCCAGCAGTTTGGTGGCAACTAATGAAAAACTGTTTTTT. It specifies CASSLVATNEKLFF. The chain couples TRBV28 to TRBJ1-4; D unclear. Trimming took off 3 bases at V and 0 bases at J, with 5 bases between the two ends. CDR1 and CDR2 (germline): MDHEN, SYDVKM. This CDR3 comprises 14 residues.

This chain's CDR3 is CASSLLGPPYEQYF. The DNA for the CDR3 is TGTGCCAGCAGTTTATTAGGACCCCCCTACGAGCAGTACTTC. The chain recombines TRBV28 with TRBJ2-7, with D unclear. Germline CDR1 and CDR2: MDHEN and SYDVKM. V was cut by 1 base and J by 2 bases, with 9 bases left in between. The CDR3 covers 14 residues.

The CDR3 coding sequence is TGTGCCAGCAGTGGGACAGGGGGCGCGCAGACCCAGTACTTC. It encodes CASSGTGGAQTQYF. The chain employs TRBV2 and TRBJ2-5; 11 nucleotides match TRBD1. Germline V lookup: CDR1 SNHLY, CDR2 FYNNEI. This CDR3 has 14 residues. With V trimmed by 4 bases and J by 6 bases, 4 bases remained unmatched.

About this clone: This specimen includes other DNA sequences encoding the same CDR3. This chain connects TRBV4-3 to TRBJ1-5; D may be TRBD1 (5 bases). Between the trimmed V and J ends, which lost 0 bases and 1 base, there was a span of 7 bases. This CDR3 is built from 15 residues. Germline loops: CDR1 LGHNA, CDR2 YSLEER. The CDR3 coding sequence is TGCGCCAGCAGCCAAGACCGGGGCAGCAATCAGCCCCAGCATTTT. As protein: CASSQDRGSNQPQHF.

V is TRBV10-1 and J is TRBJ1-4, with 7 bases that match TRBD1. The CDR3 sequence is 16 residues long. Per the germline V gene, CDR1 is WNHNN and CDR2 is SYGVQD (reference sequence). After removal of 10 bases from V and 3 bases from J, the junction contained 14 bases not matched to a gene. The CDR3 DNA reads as TGCGCCAACCCGGTGTACAGGGGCCCGTCTAATGAAAAACTGTTTTTT. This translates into CANPVYRGPSNEKLFF.